A selection of T cell receptor beta chains follows, all from one sample in a study of beta chain features in type 1 diabetes. Method: immunoSEQ multiplex PCR; TCRdb's copy keeps in-frame clones and lacks some. Of some 700,000 clones detected, roughly 13% appear once; the ten largest clones hold less than 0.025%. Sample: naive CD4+ T cells from blood. All receptors derive from a man between 18 and 35 years old with type 1 diabetes. The conserved cysteine and the conserved F or W are not part of the CDR3 here. The order of the fields is V gene, CDR3 protein.

TRBV30	AWSVWGAEETQY
TRBV18	ASSPPSTGFGYGYT
TRBV5-1	ASSTWGGPRDTQY
TRBV25-1	ASSANSDSYYGYT
TRBV30	AWSSASVITDTQY
TRBV29-1	SVEIHYEQY
TRBV9	ASSVGNRAGGTEAF
TRBV5-1	ASSSGTASSTDTQY
TRBV5-1	ASSLEGLNYGYT
TRBV28	ASSFGGNTEAF
TRBV15	ATSRDPGQQETQY
TRBV30	AWIPIGGQETQY
TRBV2	ASSERITGNTEAF
TRBV29-1	SARGQGLANYGYT
TRBV9	ASSVGTSPLGEQY
TRBV15	ATSKALDRNQPQH
TRBV6-6	ASRTGREQY
TRBV11-2	ASSLTGPTYNEQF
TRBV4-2	ASSQESGRKLF
TRBV6-4	ASSDSGRVGETQY
TRBV30	AWIGGNTEAF
TRBV5-1	ASSQGPGGYGYT
TRBV30	AWSLDRDTEAF
TRBV12-5	ASGLDGGASDTQY
TRBV5-4	ASSPSREGRETQY
TRBV30	AWSLGVGYT
TRBV29-1	SADGQGFTEAF
TRBV19	ASSPGDRANQPQH
TRBV10-3	AIRKDSPNTEAF
TRBV28	ASTVPDRAGQPQH
TRBV29-1	SVRDTYEQY
TRBV19	ASSIYLSEETQY
TRBV2	ASSATGSTGQF
TRBV10-3	AISTGGDTGELF
TRBV6-5	ASSLQVYTEAF